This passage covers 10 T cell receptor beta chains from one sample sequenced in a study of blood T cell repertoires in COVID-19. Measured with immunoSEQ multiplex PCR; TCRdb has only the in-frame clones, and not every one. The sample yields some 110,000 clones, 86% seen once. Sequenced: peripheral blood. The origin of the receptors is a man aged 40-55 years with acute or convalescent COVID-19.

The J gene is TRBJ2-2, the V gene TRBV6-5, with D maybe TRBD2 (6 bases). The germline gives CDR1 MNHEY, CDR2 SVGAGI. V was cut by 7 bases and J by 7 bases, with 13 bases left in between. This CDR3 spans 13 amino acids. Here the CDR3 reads CASTSAGGGELFF. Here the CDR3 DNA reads TGTGCCAGCACCTCGGCCGGGGGCGGGGAGCTGTTTTTT.

The CDR3 nucleotides read TGTGCCAGCCAAGGGGGTACCACCGGGGAGCTGTTTTTT. Protein: CASQGGTTGELFF. The chain uses TRBV11-3 and TRBJ2-2, with D maybe TRBD1 (6 bases). V dropped 8 bases and J dropped 4 bases, with 11 bases sitting between them. The CDR3 is 13 residues long. The germline V gene has CDR1 SGHNT and CDR2 YENEEA.

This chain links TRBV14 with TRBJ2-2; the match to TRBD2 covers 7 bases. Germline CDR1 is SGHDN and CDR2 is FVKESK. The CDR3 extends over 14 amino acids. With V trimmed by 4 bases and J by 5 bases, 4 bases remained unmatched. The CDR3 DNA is TGTGCCAGCAGCCCCGGACTAGATACCGGGGAGCTGTTTTTT. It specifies CASSPGLDTGELFF.

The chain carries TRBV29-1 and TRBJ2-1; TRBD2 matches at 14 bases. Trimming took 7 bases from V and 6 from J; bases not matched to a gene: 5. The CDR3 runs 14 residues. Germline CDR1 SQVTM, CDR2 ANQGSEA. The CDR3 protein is CSAGLAGGGNEQFF. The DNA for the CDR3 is TGCAGCGCCGGACTAGCGGGGGGCGGCAATGAGCAGTTCTTC.

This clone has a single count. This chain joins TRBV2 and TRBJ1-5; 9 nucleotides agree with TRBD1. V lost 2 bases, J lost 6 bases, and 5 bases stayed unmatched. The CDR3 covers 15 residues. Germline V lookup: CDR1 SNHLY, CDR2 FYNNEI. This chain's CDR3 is CASSELQGAFQPQHF. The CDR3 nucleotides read TGTGCCAGCAGTGAATTACAGGGGGCGTTTCAGCCCCAGCATTTT.

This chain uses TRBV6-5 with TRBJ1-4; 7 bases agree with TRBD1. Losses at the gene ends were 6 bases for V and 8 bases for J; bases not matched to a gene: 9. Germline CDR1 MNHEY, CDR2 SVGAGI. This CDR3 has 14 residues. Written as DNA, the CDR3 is TGTGCCAGCAGACCTCTAGACAGGGAGGAAAAACTGTTTTTT. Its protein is CASRPLDREEKLFF.

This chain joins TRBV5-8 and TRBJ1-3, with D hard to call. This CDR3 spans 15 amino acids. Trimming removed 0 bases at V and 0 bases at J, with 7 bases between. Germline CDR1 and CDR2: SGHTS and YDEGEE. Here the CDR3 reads CASSLGQNSGNTIYF. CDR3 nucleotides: TGTGCCAGCAGCTTGGGGCAGAACTCTGGAAACACCATATATTTT.

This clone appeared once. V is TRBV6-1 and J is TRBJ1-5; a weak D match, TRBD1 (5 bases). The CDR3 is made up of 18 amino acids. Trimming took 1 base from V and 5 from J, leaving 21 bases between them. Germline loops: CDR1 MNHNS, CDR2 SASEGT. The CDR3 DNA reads TGTGCCAGCAGTGAAGTAGCGGGACGCTCGGTTGGGCATCAGCCCCAGCATTTT. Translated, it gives CASSEVAGRSVGHQPQHF.

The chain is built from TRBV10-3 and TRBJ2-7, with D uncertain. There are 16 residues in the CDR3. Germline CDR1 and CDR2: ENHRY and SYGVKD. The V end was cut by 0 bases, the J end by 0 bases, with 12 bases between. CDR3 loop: CAISESFSWSSYEQYF. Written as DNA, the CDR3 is TGTGCCATCAGTGAGTCTTTTTCTTGGAGCTCCTACGAGCAGTACTTC.

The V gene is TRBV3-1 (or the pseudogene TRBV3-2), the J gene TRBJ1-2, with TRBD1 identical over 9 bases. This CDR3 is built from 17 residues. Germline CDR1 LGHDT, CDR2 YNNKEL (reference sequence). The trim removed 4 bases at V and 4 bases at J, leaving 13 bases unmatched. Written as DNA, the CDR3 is TGTGCCAGCAGCCTCAGATCACCGGGACAGGGAAGCTATGGCTACACCTTC. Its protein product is CASSLRSPGQGSYGYTF.